These 23 T cell receptor beta chains originate from one sample sequenced in a study of vaccination effects on CD4 cells after COVID-19. Produced via immunoSEQ multiplex PCR; TCRdb's table is partial and in-frame only. The sample records approximately 38,000 clones, about 70% being singletons. Antigens of these TCRs are unknown. The authors isolated CD4+ T cells after roughly eleven days of culture. Participants were vaccinated with two doses of either the BNT162b2 or mRNA-1273 vaccine. The sequencing used CD4+ T cells from PBMCs cultured without peptide, collected after COVID-19 vaccination. All receptors derive from a human donor who received a COVID-19 vaccine.

This chain connects TRBV7-9 to TRBJ2-7; 9 nucleotides agree with TRBD1. V shed 4 bases, J shed 4 bases, and the junction held 5 bases outside the gene matches. The CDR3 sequence is 14 residues long. The germline V gene has CDR1 SEHNR and CDR2 FQNEAQ (reference sequence). The chain's CDR3 is CASSSTGTGYEQYF. Here the CDR3 DNA reads TGTGCCAGCAGCTCAACCGGGACAGGGTACGAGCAGTACTTC. Full variable domain (outside the CDR3, taken from reference TRBV7-9 and TRBJ2-7): DTGVSQNPRHKITKRGQNVTFRCDPISEHNRLYWYRQTLGQGPEFLTYFQNEAQLEKSRLLSDRFSAERPKGSFSTLEIQRTEQGDSAMYLCASSSTGTGYEQYFGPGTRLTVT.

The rearrangement joins TRBV11-2 to TRBJ2-3, with 14 positions matching TRBD2. This CDR3 region has 19 residues. J lost 2 bases, V lost 5 bases, and 12 bases had no gene match. CDR1 SGHAT and CDR2 FQNNGV come from the germline V gene. CDR3 protein: CASSRGLAGAYLYTDTQYF. CDR3 nucleotides: TGTGCCAGCAGCAGGGGACTAGCGGGAGCGTACCTTTACACAGATACGCAGTATTTT.

This clone was observed a handful of times. This chain links TRBV4-2 with TRBJ1-2; a weak D match, TRBD1 (5 bases). Between the trimmed V and J ends, which lost 5 bases and 10 bases, there was a span of 17 bases. CDR1 is LGHNA and CDR2 is YNFKEQ in the germline V gene. The CDR3 totals 13 residues. CDR3 DNA: TGTGCCAGCAGCGACCGGGGCGGAACAGTCTACACCTTC. Translating gives CASSDRGGTVYTF.

This clone appeared a single time. This sequence joins TRBV30 and TRBJ1-1; D is unclear. From germline, CDR1 is GTSNPN and CDR2 SVGIG (reference sequence). CDR3 size: 12 residues. Between the trimmed V and J ends, which lost 4 bases and 4 bases, there was a span of 10 bases. CDR3 amino acids: CAWMRQLTEAFF. The CDR3 DNA sequence: TGTGCCTGGATGAGGCAGCTCACTGAAGCTTTCTTT.

This clone was detected a few times. J is TRBJ2-7 and V is TRBV6-1; TRBD1 agrees at 8 bases. The germline CDR1 and CDR2 sequences are MNHNS and SASEGT. The ends lost 4 bases at V and 2 bases at J; junction bases unmatched: 10. The CDR3 runs 16 residues. The CDR3 is CASSGSFRTGTYEQYF. DNA for the CDR3: TGTGCCAGCAGTGGAAGCTTTAGGACAGGGACCTACGAGCAGTACTTC.

The CDR3 DNA sequence: TGCGCCAGCAGCTTGTTTAGCGGGGGCACAGATACGCAGTATTTT. Translation: CASSLFSGGTDTQYF. The chain carries TRBV5-1 and TRBJ2-3, with 8 positions matching TRBD2. This CDR3 comprises 15 residues. The V segment lost 1 base and the J segment 1 base; nucleotides outside the gene matches: 2. Germline CDR1 SGHRS, CDR2 YFSETQ.

This chain links TRBV7-9 with TRBJ2-3; 9 nucleotides agree with TRBD2. The CDR3 is 15 residues long. V lost 4 bases and J lost 2; bases outside the gene matches: 4. In germline, CDR1 is SEHNR, CDR2 FQNEAQ (reference sequence). CDR3 DNA sequence: TGTGCCAGCAGCTACATAGCGGGGGACACAGATACGCAGTATTTT. Translation gives CASSYIAGDTDTQYF.

The gene calls are TRBV11-2 and TRBJ2-3, with 9 nucleotides matching TRBD2. Germline V gene data show CDR1 as SGHAT and CDR2 as FQNNGV. The CDR3 length is 16 residues. V gave up 5 bases and J gave up 2 bases; unmatched junction bases: 8. The DNA for the CDR3 is TGTGCCAGCAGCCTGACGAGCGGGGGGCCCACAGATACGCAGTATTTT. Its protein product is CASSLTSGGPTDTQYF. The full variable domain, its missing parts supplied by reference TRBV11-2 and TRBJ2-3, is EAGVAQSPRYKIIEKRQSVAFWCNPISGHATLYWYQQILGQGPKLLIQFQNNGVVDDSQLPKDRFSAERLKGVDSTLKIQPAKLEDSAVYLCASSLTSGGPTDTQYFGPGTRLTVL.

V usage is TRBV19 and J usage is TRBJ2-7; 7 bases agree with TRBD1. The CDR3 runs 14 residues. Trimming cost V 3 bases and J 3 bases; bases outside gene matches: 5. The germline V gene encodes CDR1 LNHDA and CDR2 SQIVND (reference sequence). CDR3 sequence reads: CASSIRDRNYEQYF. In DNA form, the CDR3 reads TGTGCCAGTAGTATCCGGGACAGAAACTACGAGCAGTACTTC.

This clone has only one observation. V usage is TRBV5-1 and J usage is TRBJ2-2; D not resolved. Germline V gene sequence: CDR1 SGHRS, CDR2 YFSETQ. Trimming shortened V by 1 base and J by 0 bases, and 10 bases separated the two germline ends. This CDR3 has 16 residues. The DNA for the CDR3 is TGCGCCAGCAGCTTGTTGTGGGGATCGAACACCGGGGAGCTGTTTTTT. Its protein product is CASSLLWGSNTGELFF.

J is TRBJ2-7 and V is TRBV3-1 (or the pseudogene TRBV3-2); D possibly corresponds to TRBD2 (6 bases). V was trimmed by 4 bases and J by 4 bases, leaving 8 bases between them. This CDR3 region has 12 residues. Germline V lookup: CDR1 LGHDT, CDR2 YNNKEL (reference sequence). CDR3 nucleotide sequence: TGTGCCAGCAGCCCAGCGGGTTACGAGCAGTACTTC. Translating gives CASSPAGYEQYF.

This clone was found once. This chain links TRBV5-1 with TRBJ2-1, with D possibly TRBD1 on 5 matching bases. CDR1 and CDR2 from the germline V gene are SGHRS and YFSETQ. The CDR3 is 14 amino acids. V was cut by 0 bases and J by 7 bases, with 11 bases left in between. The DNA of the CDR3 is TGCGCCAGCAGCTTGGATGGGGCCCGGAATGAGCAGTTCTTC. Translating it yields CASSLDGARNEQFF. Together with reference TRBV5-1 and TRBJ2-1, the CDR3 gives the full variable domain: KAGVTQTPRYLIKTRGQQVTLSCSPISGHRSVSWYQQTPGQGLQFLFEYFSETQRNKGNFPGRFSGRQFSNSRSEMNVSTLELGDSALYLCASSLDGARNEQFFGPGTRLTVL.

This sequence joins TRBV27 and TRBJ2-6, with 7 bases matching TRBD1. CDR3 size: 16 residues. V was clipped by 4 bases and J by 1 base; unmatched bases: 4. Germline CDR1 MNHEY, CDR2 SMNVEV (reference sequence). The CDR3 sequence is CASSYGTASGANVLTF. DNA of the CDR3: TGTGCCAGCAGTTACGGGACAGCATCTGGGGCCAACGTCCTGACTTTC.

This rearrangement joins TRBV6-5 to TRBJ2-1, with 9 positions matching TRBD2. Germline trimming cut 6 bases from V and 4 bases from J; bases unmatched to any gene: 7. CDR3 length: 15 residues. CDR1 and CDR2 (germline): MNHEY, SVGAGI. In DNA form, the CDR3 reads TGTGCCAGCAGAGGGAGCGGGGGGAGGTACAATGAGCAGTTCTTC. As protein: CASRGSGGRYNEQFF.

The CDR3 DNA is TGTGCCAGCTTCGGGCTAGCGGGGCAAGAGACCCAGTACTTC. This encodes CASFGLAGQETQYF. V and J are TRBV7-9 and TRBJ2-5; 9 bases match TRBD2. J gave up 2 bases and V 8 bases, and 6 bases lay outside the gene matches. This CDR3 contains 14 residues. Germline-derived CDR1 and CDR2 are SEHNR and FQNEAQ (reference sequence).

V and J are TRBV5-1 and TRBJ2-3; 8 bases fit TRBD2. CDR3 size: 15 residues. Germline V gene lookup returns CDR1 SGHRS and CDR2 YFSETQ. V lost 5 bases and J lost 0; bases outside the gene matches: 5. The chain's CDR3 is CASRGSGTSTDTQYF. The DNA of the CDR3 is TGCGCCAGCAGGGGTAGCGGGACTAGCACAGATACGCAGTATTTT. The variable domain in full, completed from reference TRBV5-1 and TRBJ2-3, reads KAGVTQTPRYLIKTRGQQVTLSCSPISGHRSVSWYQQTPGQGLQFLFEYFSETQRNKGNFPGRFSGRQFSNSRSEMNVSTLELGDSALYLCASRGSGTSTDTQYFGPGTRLTVL.

This clone showed up just a few times. The chain couples TRBV9 to TRBJ1-4; tentative D call: TRBD1 (5 bases). The germline V and J ends were trimmed by 2 bases and 8 bases, with 16 bases remaining between them. The germline V gene has CDR1 SGDLS and CDR2 YYNGEE. The CDR3 spans 15 residues. CDR3 sequence: CASSVGSGRGEKLFF. In nucleotides, the CDR3 is TGTGCCAGCAGCGTCGGGTCGGGGAGGGGCGAAAAACTGTTTTTT.

This clone showed up just a few times. This chain links TRBV2 with TRBJ1-1; unclear D gene. V was shortened by 3 bases and J by 2 bases, with 7 bases between the two germline ends. Germline CDR1 is SNHLY and CDR2 is FYNNEI. The CDR3 has 13 residues. The CDR3 spells CASSDAENTEAFF. In DNA, the CDR3 is TGTGCCAGCAGTGACGCAGAAAACACTGAAGCTTTCTTT.

This chain connects TRBV5-1 to TRBJ2-1, with 10 nucleotides matching TRBD2. V shed 1 base and J 6 bases; nucleotides not matched to a gene: 4. In germline, CDR1 is SGHRS, CDR2 YFSETQ. The CDR3 loop spans 15 amino acids. The CDR3 nucleotides are TGCGCCAGCAGCTTGTCTAGCGGGGGTGGCAATGAGCAGTTCTTC. Encoded protein: CASSLSSGGGNEQFF.

J is TRBJ2-1 and V is TRBV7-7; possible D gene TRBD2, 6 bases. Trimming pared 2 bases from V and 7 bases from J, leaving 12 bases between. This CDR3 comprises 14 residues. CDR1 is SSHAT, CDR2 FNYEAQ, per germline (reference sequence). The CDR3 DNA reads TGTGCCAGCAGCTTAAACCGGGGAGGAAATGAGCAGTTCTTC. Amino acids: CASSLNRGGNEQFF.

This chain links TRBV6-2 or TRBV6-3 with TRBJ2-5; D is tentatively TRBD1 or TRBD2 (5 bases each). The CDR3 totals 14 residues. Germline CDR1 and CDR2: MNHEY and SVGEGT. The V and J ends lost 0 bases and 4 bases respectively, with 9 bases between them. CDR3 in amino acids: CASSYSGTAETQYF. The CDR3, as DNA: TGTGCCAGCAGTTACTCGGGGACCGCAGAGACCCAGTACTTC.

This chain connects TRBV6-1 to TRBJ1-2, with D hard to call. Germline values: CDR1 MNHNS, CDR2 SASEGT. Trimming took off 2 bases at V and 2 bases at J, with 12 bases between the two ends. The length of the CDR3 is 15 residues. The CDR3 nucleotides read TGTGCCAGCAGTGAAATCTTCGGCAGAAACTATGGCTACACCTTC. The encoded protein is CASSEIFGRNYGYTF.

The rearrangement joins TRBV29-1 to TRBJ2-2, with TRBD1 matching 7 bases. Looked up from germline, CDR1 is SQVTM and CDR2 is ANQGSEA. V dropped 6 bases and J dropped 4; count of bases not matched to a gene: 8. The CDR3 contains 14 residues. CDR3 coding DNA: TGCAGCGTGGGAACAGGGGCGGGCACCGGGGAGCTGTTTTTT. Residues: CSVGTGAGTGELFF.